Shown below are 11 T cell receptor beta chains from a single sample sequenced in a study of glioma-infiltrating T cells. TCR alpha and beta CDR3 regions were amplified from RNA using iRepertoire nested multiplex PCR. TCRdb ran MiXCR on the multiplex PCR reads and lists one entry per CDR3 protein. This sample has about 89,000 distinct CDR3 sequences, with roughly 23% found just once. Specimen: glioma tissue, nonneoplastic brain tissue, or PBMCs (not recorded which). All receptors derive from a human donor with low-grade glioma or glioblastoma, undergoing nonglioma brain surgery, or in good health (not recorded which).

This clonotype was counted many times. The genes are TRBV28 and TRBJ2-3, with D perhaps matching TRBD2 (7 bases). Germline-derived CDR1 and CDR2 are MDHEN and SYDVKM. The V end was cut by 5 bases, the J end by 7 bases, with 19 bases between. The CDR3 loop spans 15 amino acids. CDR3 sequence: CASSPSVGGGNTQYF. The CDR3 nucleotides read TGTGCCAGCAGTCCTAGCGTAGGGGGGGGAAATACGCAGTATTTT. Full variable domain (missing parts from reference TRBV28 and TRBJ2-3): DVKVTQSSRYLVKRTGEKVFLECVQDMDHENMFWYRQDPGLGLRLIYFSYDVKMKEKGDIPEGYSVSREKKERFSLILESASTNQTSMYLCASSPSVGGGNTQYFGPGTRLTVL.

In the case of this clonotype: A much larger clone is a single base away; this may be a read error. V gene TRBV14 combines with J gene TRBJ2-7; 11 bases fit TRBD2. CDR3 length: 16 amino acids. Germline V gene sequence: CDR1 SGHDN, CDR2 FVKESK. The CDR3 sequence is CASSMGLADGSYGQYF. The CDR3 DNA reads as TGTGCCAGCAGCATGGGACTAGCGGATGGTTCCTACGGGCAGTACTTC. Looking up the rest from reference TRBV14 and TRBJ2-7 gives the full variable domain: EAGVTQFPSHSVIEKGQTVTLRCDPISGHDNLYWYRRVMGKEIKFLLHFVKESKQDESGMPNNRFLAERTGGTYSTLKVQPAELEDSGVYFCASSMGLADGSYGQYFGPGTRLTVT.

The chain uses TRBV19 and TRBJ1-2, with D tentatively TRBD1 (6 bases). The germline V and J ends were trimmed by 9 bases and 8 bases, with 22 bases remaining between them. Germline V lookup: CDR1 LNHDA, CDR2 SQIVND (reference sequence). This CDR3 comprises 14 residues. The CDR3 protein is CASRIQQGFGGYTF. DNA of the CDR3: TGTGCCAGCCGGATTCAACAGGGATTTGGCGGCTACACCTTC.

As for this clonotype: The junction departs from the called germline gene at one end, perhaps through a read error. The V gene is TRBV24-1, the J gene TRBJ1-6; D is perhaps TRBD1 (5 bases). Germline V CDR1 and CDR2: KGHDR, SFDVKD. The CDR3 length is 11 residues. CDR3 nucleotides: TGTGCCACCAGGAACTGGGGCGAGCAGTACTTT. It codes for CATRNWGEQYF.

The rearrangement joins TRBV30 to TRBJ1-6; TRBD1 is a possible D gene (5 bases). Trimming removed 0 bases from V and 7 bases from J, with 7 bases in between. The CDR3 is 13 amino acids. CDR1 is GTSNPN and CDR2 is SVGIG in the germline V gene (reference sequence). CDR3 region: CAWSVQDNSPLHF. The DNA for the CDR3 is TGTGCCTGGAGTGTACAGGACAATTCACCCCTCCACTTT.

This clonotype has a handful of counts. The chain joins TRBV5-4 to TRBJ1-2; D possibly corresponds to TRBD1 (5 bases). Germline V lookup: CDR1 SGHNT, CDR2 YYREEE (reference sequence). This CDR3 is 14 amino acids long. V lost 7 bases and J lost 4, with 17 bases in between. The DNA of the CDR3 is TGTGCCAGCCGACCCGGCGGGGACTTCTATGGCTACACCTTC. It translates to CASRPGGDFYGYTF.

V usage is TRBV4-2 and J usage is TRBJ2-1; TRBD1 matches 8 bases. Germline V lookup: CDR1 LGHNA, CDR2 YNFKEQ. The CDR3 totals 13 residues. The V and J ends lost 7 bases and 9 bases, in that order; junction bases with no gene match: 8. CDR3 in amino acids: CASTRTGLGEQFF. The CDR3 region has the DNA TGTGCCAGCACCCGGACAGGGTTAGGTGAGCAGTTCTTC.

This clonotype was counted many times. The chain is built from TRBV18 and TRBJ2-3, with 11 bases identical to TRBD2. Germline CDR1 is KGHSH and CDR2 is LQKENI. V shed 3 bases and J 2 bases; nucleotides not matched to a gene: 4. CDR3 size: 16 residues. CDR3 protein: CASSPPSGGFTDTQYF. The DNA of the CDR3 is TGTGCCAGCTCACCTCCTAGCGGGGGGTTCACAGATACGCAGTATTTT.

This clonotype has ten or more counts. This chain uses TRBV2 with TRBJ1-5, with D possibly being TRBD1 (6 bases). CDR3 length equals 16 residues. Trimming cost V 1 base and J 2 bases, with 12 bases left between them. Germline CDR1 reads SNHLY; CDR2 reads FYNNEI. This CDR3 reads CASSEGLGAGNQPQHF. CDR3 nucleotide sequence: TGTGCCAGCAGTGAAGGGCTGGGGGCAGGCAATCAGCCCCAGCATTTT. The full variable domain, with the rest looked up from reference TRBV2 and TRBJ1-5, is EPEVTQTPSHQVTQMGQEVILRCVPISNHLYFYWYRQILGQKVEFLVSFYNNEISEKSEIFDDQFSVERPDGSNFTLKIRSTKLEDSAMYFCASSEGLGAGNQPQHFGDGTRLSIL.

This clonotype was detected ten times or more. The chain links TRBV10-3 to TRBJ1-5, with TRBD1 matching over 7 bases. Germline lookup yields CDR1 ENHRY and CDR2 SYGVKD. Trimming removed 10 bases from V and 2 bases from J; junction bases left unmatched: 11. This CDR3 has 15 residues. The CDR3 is CATTGQAGRNQPQHF. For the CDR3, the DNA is TGTGCCACAACTGGACAGGCTGGGCGCAATCAGCCCCAGCATTTT.

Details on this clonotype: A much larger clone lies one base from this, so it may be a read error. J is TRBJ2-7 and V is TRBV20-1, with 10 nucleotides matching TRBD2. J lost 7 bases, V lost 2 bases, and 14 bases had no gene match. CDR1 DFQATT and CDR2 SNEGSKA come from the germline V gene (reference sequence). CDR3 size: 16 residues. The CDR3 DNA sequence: TGCAGTGCTAGATTGATAGCGGGGGGTTCCTACAATGAGCAGTACTTC. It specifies CSARLIAGGSYNEQYF.